One TCR beta chain is described in this entry. The germline V and J ends were trimmed by 5 bases and 2 bases, with 12 bases remaining between them. The CDR3 contains 14 residues. The germline V gene encodes CDR1 SGHRS and CDR2 YFSETQ. The sample is drawn from a study of cytomegalovirus exposure and HLA in healthy donors. Use of 60 Vbeta and 13 Jbeta primers characterized the PCR. Clones were read by immunoSEQ multiplex PCR, and TCRdb kept only the in-frame ones, dropping some. The sample holds 180,000 or so clones, more than 65% seen once. The source material was PBMCs. The origin of this receptor is a female donor in good health and CMV-seronegative. This chain links TRBV5-1 with TRBJ2-3; a weak D match, TRBD1 (5 bases). As DNA, the CDR3 is TGCGCCAGCAGAGGTCAGGGTTCCACAGATACGCAGTATTTT. It is translated as CASRGQGSTDTQYF.